The source of this TCR beta chain is a study of blood T cell repertoires in COVID-19. Study summary: COVID-19 samples from acute and convalescent phases originated in the United States, Italy and Spain. PBMCs, B-cell-depleted T cells, or T cells were the source of the cDNA or gDNA that made up the material.

Per the original data handling: Reference gene primer amplification gave estimated nucleated cell counts. Profiling relied on immunoSEQ multiplex PCR, and the TCRdb table lists in-frame clones only, not all of them. The V and J calls and clone size are taken from that table; D and trimming were inferred from the DNA. Among around 300,000 clones listed, 70% to 90% were seen once. The length of the CDR3 is 15 residues. Germline V gene sequence: CDR1 KGHDR, CDR2 SFDVKD. V was pared by 1 base and J by 6 bases, with 5 bases of the junction left unmatched. This TCR was sampled from a woman between 70 and 85 years old with acute or convalescent COVID-19. The genes are TRBV24-1 and TRBJ2-3, with 8 bases identical to TRBD1. The sequenced material came from peripheral blood. DNA of the CDR3: TGTGCCACCAGTGATTTTAGACAGGGGACGGATACGCAGTATTTT. Amino acid sequence: CATSDFRQGTDTQYF.